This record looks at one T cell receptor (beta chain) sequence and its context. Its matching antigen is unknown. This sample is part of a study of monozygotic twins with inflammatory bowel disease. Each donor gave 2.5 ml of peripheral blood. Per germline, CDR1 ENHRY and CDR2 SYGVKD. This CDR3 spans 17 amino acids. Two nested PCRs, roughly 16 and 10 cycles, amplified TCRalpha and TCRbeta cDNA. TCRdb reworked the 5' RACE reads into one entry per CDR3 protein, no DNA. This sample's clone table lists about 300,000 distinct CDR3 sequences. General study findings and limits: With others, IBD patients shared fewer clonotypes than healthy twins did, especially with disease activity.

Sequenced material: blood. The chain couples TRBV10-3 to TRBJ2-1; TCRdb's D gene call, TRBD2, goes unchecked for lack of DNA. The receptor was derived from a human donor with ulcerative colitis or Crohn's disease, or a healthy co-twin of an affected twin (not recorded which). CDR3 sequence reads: CAISEPTIAGGPSEQFF.